The present TCR beta chain was sequenced within a study of cytotoxic CD8 clonotypes in ibrutinib-treated CLL. Findings and limits, study-wide: Clonality grew at ibrutinib response; at progression, it decreased back toward baseline. Clonality was higher at baseline than in age-matched healthy donors and tracked circulating CD8+ T-cell counts. The study found public clonotypes uncommon, contracting or stable on treatment. Sampling times (in sustained-remission versus progressing patients) were not the same.

Germline assignment: CDR1 KGHSH and CDR2 LQKENI. The CDR3 consists of 15 residues. V lost 1 base and J 1 base, leaving 10 bases between the germline ends. Sequencing was performed with immunoSEQ multiplex PCR; in TCRdb, only in-frame clones are kept and a portion is missing. Here the sample spans about 200,000 clones, roughly 77% being singletons. Points on this clone: Antigen specificity is unknown.

The sequenced sample was PBMCs, obtained after 12 months of ibrutinib treatment. The receptor was derived from a human donor with chronic lymphocytic leukemia. The rearrangement uses TRBV18 and TRBJ1-1, with D tentatively TRBD1 (6 bases). This chain's CDR3 is CASSPRKTGNTEAFF. The CDR3 nucleotides read TGTGCCAGCTCACCACGGAAGACAGGGAACACTGAAGCTTTCTTT. Drawing the rest from reference TRBV18 and TRBJ1-1, the complete variable domain is NAGVMQNPRHLVRRRGQEARLRCSPMKGHSHVYWYRQLPEEGLKFMVYLQKENIIDESGMPKERFSAEFPKEGPSILRIQQVVRGDSAAYFCASSPRKTGNTEAFFGQGTRLTVV.